The present T cell receptor (beta chain) was sequenced within a study of T cells after posttransplantation cyclophosphamide. Study-wide results and limits: TRB clonality was highly associated with recipient CMV seropositivity and reactivation. Skin or GI-infiltrating T cells shared few TRB sequences with blood. Donor CD8+ memory clones often dominated recipient blood repertoires at later times.

Treatment was busulfan-fludarabine conditioning, a marrow graft, and cyclophosphamide on days +3 and +4. The assay was immunoSEQ multiplex PCR, and TCRdb's table has in-frame clones only and misses some. The data show about 11,000 clones, approximately 80% seen once. As to this clone: The target antigen is unknown.

CDR1 is LNHDA and CDR2 is SQIVND in the germline V gene (reference sequence). The CDR3 is made up of 14 amino acids. The ends lost 3 bases at V and 5 bases at J; junction bases unmatched: 6. The TCR originated in a female patient aged 45-65 years who received an allogeneic stem cell transplant from a related donor, was CMV-positive, and had no GVHD. The T cells may partly be graft donor cells. The specimen was PBMCs, collected around 2,000 days after allogeneic stem cell transplant with posttransplant cyclophosphamide. This chain connects TRBV19 to TRBJ2-7, with 8 bases matching TRBD2. The CDR3: CASSMTGGYHEQYF. CDR3 DNA sequence: TGTGCCAGTAGTATGACGGGAGGGTACCACGAGCAGTACTTC.